Described below is a single TCR beta chain sequence and its context. V shed 0 bases and J shed 3 bases, with 9 bases lying between them. This CDR3 is 15 amino acids long. Germline assignment: CDR1 SGDLS and CDR2 YYNGEE. This entry comes from a study of blood T cell repertoires in COVID-19. Method: immunoSEQ multiplex PCR; TCRdb's copy keeps in-frame clones and lacks some. The data show over 75,000 clones, with roughly 90% seen just once and roughly 4.2% held by the top ten. Seattle cases were enrolled at active infection and followed longitudinally. This receptor was identified in a human donor with COVID-19, enrolled during active disease. The donor label of this sample is uncertain. The source material was peripheral blood. J is TRBJ1-4 and V is TRBV9; no reliable D call. CDR3 bases: TGTGCCAGCAGCGTAGGAGGGCGGCCTAATGAAAAACTGTTTTTT. This gives the protein CASSVGGRPNEKLFF.